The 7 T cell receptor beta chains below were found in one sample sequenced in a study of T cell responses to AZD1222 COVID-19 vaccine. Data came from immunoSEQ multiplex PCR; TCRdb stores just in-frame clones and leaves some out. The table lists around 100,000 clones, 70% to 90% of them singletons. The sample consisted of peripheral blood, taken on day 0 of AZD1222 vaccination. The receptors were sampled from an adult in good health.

CDR3 sequence reads: CASSQSSGRTGELFF. CDR3 sequence (DNA): TGTGCCAGCAGCCAGTCGTCAGGTAGGACCGGGGAGCTGTTTTTT. The chain has TRBV3-1 (or the pseudogene TRBV3-2) and TRBJ2-2, with D hard to call. Trimming removed 3 bases from V and 5 bases from J, with 13 bases in between. The CDR3 is made up of 15 amino acids. Germline CDR1 LGHDT, CDR2 YNNKEL (reference sequence).

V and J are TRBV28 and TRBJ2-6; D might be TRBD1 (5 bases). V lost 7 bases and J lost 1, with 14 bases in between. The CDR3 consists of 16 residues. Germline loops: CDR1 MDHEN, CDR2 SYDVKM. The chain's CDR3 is CASIRGPRSGANVLTF. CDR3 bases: TGTGCCAGCATTAGGGGCCCCAGGTCTGGGGCCAACGTCCTGACTTTC.

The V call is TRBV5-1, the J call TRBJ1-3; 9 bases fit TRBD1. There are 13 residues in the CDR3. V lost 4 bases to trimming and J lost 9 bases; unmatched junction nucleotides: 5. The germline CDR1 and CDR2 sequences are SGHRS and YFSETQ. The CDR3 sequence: CASSPLTGGTIYF. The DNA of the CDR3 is TGCGCCAGCAGCCCCTTGACAGGGGGCACCATATATTTT.

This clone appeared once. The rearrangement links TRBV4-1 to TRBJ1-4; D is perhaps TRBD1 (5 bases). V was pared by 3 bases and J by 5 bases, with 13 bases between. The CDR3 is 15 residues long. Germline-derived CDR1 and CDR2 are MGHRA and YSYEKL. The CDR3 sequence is CASSQGPLSNEKLFF. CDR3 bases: TGCGCCAGCAGCCAGGGGCCCCTATCGAATGAAAAACTGTTTTTT.

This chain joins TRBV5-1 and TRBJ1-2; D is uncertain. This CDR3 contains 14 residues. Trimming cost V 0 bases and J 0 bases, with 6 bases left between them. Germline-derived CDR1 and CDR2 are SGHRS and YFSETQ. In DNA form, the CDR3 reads TGCGCCAGCAGCTTGGACGATGCTAACTATGGCTACACCTTC. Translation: CASSLDDANYGYTF.

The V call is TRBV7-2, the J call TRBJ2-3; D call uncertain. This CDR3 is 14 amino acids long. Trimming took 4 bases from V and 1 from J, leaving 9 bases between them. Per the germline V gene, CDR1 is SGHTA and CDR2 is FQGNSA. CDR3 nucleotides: TGTGCCAGCAGCTCTCTAGAACGCACAGATACGCAGTATTTT. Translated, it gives CASSSLERTDTQYF.

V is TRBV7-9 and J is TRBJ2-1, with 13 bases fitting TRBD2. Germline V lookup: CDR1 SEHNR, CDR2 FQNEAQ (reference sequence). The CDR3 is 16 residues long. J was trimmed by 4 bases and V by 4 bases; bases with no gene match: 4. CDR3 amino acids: CASSSRTSGGYNEQFF. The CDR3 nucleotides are TGTGCCAGCAGCTCCCGGACTAGCGGGGGATACAATGAGCAGTTCTTC.